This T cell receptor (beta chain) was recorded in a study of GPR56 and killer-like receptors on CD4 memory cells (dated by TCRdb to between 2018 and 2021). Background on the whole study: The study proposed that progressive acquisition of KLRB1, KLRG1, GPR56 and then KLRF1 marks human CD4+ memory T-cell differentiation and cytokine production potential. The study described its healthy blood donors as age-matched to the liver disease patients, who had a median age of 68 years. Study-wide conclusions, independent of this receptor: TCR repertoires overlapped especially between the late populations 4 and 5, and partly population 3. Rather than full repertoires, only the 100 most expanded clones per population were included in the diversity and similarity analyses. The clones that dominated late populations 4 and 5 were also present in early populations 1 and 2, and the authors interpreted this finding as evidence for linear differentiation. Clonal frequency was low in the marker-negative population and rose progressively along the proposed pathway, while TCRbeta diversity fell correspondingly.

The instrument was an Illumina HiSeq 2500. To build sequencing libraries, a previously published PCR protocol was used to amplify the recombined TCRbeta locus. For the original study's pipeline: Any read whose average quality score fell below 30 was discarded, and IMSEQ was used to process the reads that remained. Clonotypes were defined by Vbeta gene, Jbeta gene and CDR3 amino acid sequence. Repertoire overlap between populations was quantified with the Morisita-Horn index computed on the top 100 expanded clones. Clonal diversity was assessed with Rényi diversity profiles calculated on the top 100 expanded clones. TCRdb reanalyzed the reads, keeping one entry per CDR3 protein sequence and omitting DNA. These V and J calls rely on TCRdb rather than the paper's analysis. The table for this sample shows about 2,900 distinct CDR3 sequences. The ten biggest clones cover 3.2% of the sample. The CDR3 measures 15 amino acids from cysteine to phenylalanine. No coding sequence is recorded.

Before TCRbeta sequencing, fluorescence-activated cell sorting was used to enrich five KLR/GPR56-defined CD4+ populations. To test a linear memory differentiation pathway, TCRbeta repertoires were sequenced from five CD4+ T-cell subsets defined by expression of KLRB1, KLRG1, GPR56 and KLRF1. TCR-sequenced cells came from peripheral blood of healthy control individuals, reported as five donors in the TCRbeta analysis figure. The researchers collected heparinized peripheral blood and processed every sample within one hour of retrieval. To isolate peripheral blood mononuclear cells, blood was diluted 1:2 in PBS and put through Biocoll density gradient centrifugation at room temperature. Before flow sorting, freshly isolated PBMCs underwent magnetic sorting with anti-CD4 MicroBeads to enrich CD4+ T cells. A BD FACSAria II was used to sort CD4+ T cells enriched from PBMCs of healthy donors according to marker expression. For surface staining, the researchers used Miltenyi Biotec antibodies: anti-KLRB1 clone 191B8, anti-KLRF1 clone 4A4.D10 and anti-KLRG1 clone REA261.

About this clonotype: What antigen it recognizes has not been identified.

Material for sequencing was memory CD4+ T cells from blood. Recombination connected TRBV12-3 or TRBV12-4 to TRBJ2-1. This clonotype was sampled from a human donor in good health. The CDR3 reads CASSLNDLEYNEQFF.